This passage covers 19 T cell receptor beta chains from one sample sequenced in a study of T cell repertoires in cytomegalovirus infection. TCRdb used MiXCR to reprocess the reads, holding one entry per CDR3 protein. The sample records about 130,000 distinct CDR3 sequences, approximately 9.2% being singletons. Sequencing was carried out using PBMCs. The source of these receptors is a human donor in good health (CMV status not recorded). Some clones in this sample may be carry-over from other donors' samples.

This clonotype was observed many times. V is TRBV23-1 and J is TRBJ1-5; the D is unclear. TRBV23-1 is marked as an open reading frame, function uncertain. Trimming pared 2 bases from V and 0 bases from J, leaving 11 bases between. This CDR3 has 16 residues. CDR3 DNA: TGCGCCAGCAGTCAACCGGAGAAGTATAGCAATCAGCCCCAGCATTTT. It yields the protein CASSQPEKYSNQPQHF.

There are many counts of this clonotype. J is TRBJ2-1 and V is TRBV10-3; no definite D call. The length of the CDR3 is 14 residues. The germline V and J ends were trimmed by 11 bases and 4 bases, with 18 bases remaining between them. Germline CDR1 reads ENHRY; CDR2 reads SYGVKD. The CDR3 DNA reads as TGTGCCTCAAGCCCCCCAAGTGGGTACAATGAGCAGTTCTTC. This encodes CASSPPSGYNEQFF.

V and J are TRBV5-1 and TRBJ2-3; 8 bases are shared with TRBD2. The CDR3 has 15 residues. After removal of 2 bases from V and 5 bases from J, the junction contained 7 bases not matched to a gene. Germline loops: CDR1 SGHRS, CDR2 YFSETQ. The CDR3 sequence is CASSLPGLEGDTQYF. The CDR3 nucleotides read TGCGCCAGCAGCTTACCGGGACTAGAGGGAGATACGCAGTATTTT.

This clonotype was picked up many times. J is TRBJ2-3 and V is TRBV19; D ambiguous. Trimming removed 9 bases at V and 6 bases at J, with 16 bases between. This CDR3 has 13 residues. In germline, CDR1 is LNHDA, CDR2 SQIVND (reference sequence). In nucleotides, the CDR3 is TGTGCCAGGAGACCCCCGACGTCCGATACGCAGTATTTT. This sequence encodes CARRPPTSDTQYF.

This clonotype was counted many times. V and J are TRBV25-1 and TRBJ1-2; D is unclear. With 0 bases removed from V and 2 bases from J, the gap between germline ends came to 13 bases. The CDR3 length is 16 residues. Germline V lookup: CDR1 MGHDK, CDR2 SYGVNS. CDR3 coding DNA: TGTGCCAGCAGTGAATATGGTGTTAGAGGGAACTATGGCTACACCTTC. This gives the protein CASSEYGVRGNYGYTF.

This clonotype was observed many times. The chain has TRBV20-1 and TRBJ2-3; 9 positions match TRBD2. The CDR3 consists of 14 residues. V gave up 6 bases and J gave up 3 bases; unmatched junction bases: 7. Germline V lookup: CDR1 DFQATT, CDR2 SNEGSKA (reference sequence). The CDR3 sequence: CSASAGGGTDTQYF. In DNA form, the CDR3 reads TGCAGTGCCTCAGCGGGGGGCGGGACAGATACGCAGTATTTT.

In this sample, this clonotype turned up many times. V gene TRBV20-1 combines with J gene TRBJ2-1; D not certain. Germline V gene lookup returns CDR1 DFQATT and CDR2 SNEGSKA (reference sequence). V shed 1 base and J shed 6 bases, with 16 bases lying between them. The CDR3 has 15 amino acids. The chain's CDR3 is CSARVVVGPSNEQFF. The DNA for the CDR3 is TGCAGTGCTAGAGTAGTAGTGGGCCCCTCCAATGAGCAGTTCTTC.

The sample holds many counts of this clonotype. The chain is built from TRBV5-4 and TRBJ2-5; TRBD2 is a possible D gene (6 bases). Germline CDR1 SGHNT, CDR2 YYREEE (reference sequence). Trimming removed 4 bases at V and 2 bases at J, with 12 bases between. This CDR3 region has 14 residues. The CDR3 protein is CASSNRDLQETQYF. As DNA, the CDR3 is TGTGCCAGCAGCAACCGGGACTTGCAAGAGACCCAGTACTTC. Drawing the rest from reference TRBV5-4 and TRBJ2-5, the complete variable domain is ETGVTQSPTHLIKTRGQQVTLRCSSQSGHNTVSWYQQALGQGPQFIFQYYREEENGRGNFPPRFSGLQFPNYSSELNVNALELDDSALYLCASSNRDLQETQYFGPGTRLLVL.

This clonotype was observed at least ten times. The rearrangement links TRBV18 to TRBJ2-6; no clear D. The CDR3 consists of 16 residues. With 1 base removed from V and 1 base from J, the gap between germline ends came to 8 bases. CDR1 is KGHSH, CDR2 LQKENI, per germline. The CDR3 nucleotides are TGTGCCAGCTCACCACGAATGGGTTCTGGGGCCAACGTCCTGACTTTC. It translates to CASSPRMGSGANVLTF.

This clonotype was recorded at least ten times. This sequence joins TRBV4-2 and TRBJ2-7, with TRBD2 identical over 8 bases. Losses at the gene ends were 4 bases for V and 4 bases for J; bases not matched to a gene: 12. This CDR3 comprises 16 residues. Germline V gives CDR1 LGHNA, CDR2 YNFKEQ. For the CDR3, the DNA is TGTGCCAGCAGCCGTCCTCTCGGCGGGGGGCCTTACGAGCAGTACTTC. Protein product: CASSRPLGGGPYEQYF.

This clonotype was detected ten times or more. V and J are TRBV2 and TRBJ2-3; TRBD1 aligns across 7 bases. The germline CDR1 and CDR2 sequences are SNHLY and FYNNEI. CDR3 length equals 15 residues. V was pared by 5 bases and J by 3 bases, with 8 bases of the junction left unmatched. The CDR3 nucleotides are TGTGCCAGCAGTTCCGGACAGGTCGTGACAGATACGCAGTATTTT. It encodes CASSSGQVVTDTQYF. The full variable domain, with the rest looked up from reference TRBV2 and TRBJ2-3, is EPEVTQTPSHQVTQMGQEVILRCVPISNHLYFYWYRQILGQKVEFLVSFYNNEISEKSEIFDDQFSVERPDGSNFTLKIRSTKLEDSAMYFCASSSGQVVTDTQYFGPGTRLTVL.

This clonotype occurred many times. The gene calls are TRBV10-2 and TRBJ1-2; D is possibly TRBD1 (5 bases). Germline V CDR1 and CDR2: WSHSY, SAAADI. The V and J ends lost 4 bases and 5 bases respectively, with 14 bases between them. The CDR3 consists of 14 residues. The CDR3 loop reads CASSGVREQYGYTF. The CDR3 nucleotides are TGCGCCAGCAGTGGAGTCAGGGAGCAGTATGGCTACACCTTC.

This clonotype has at least ten counts. The chain has TRBV7-2 and TRBJ1-6; D might be TRBD1 (6 bases). Trimming stripped 4 bases from V and 9 bases from J, with 16 bases between. Germline V gene data show CDR1 as SGHTA and CDR2 as FQGNSA. This CDR3 is 15 amino acids long. The CDR3 bases are TGTGCCAGCAGCTCCGCAGGGGCGAGGGGTTCACCCCTCCACTTT. It is translated as CASSSAGARGSPLHF.

This clonotype was found many times. The chain employs TRBV7-2 and TRBJ2-5, with unresolved D. CDR1 and CDR2 from the germline V gene are SGHTA and FQGNSA. The CDR3 consists of 13 residues. V shed 5 bases and J shed 5 bases, with 12 bases lying between them. The DNA of the CDR3 is TGTGCCAGCAGCCGCAACCCCTACGAGACCCAGTACTTC. Its protein product is CASSRNPYETQYF.

This clonotype was recorded many times. The chain combines TRBV10-3 with TRBJ1-6; D not certain. This CDR3 comprises 12 residues. Germline V gene lookup returns CDR1 ENHRY and CDR2 SYGVKD. V was cut by 3 bases and J by 7 bases, with 4 bases left in between. Written as DNA, the CDR3 is TGTGCCATCAGTGAAGGGAATTCACCCCTCCACTTT. Its translation: CAISEGNSPLHF.

This clonotype was found many times. J is TRBJ1-1 and V is TRBV11-1, with D hard to call. V shed 5 bases and J shed 5 bases, with 21 bases lying between them. Germline lookup yields CDR1 SGHAT and CDR2 FQDESV (reference sequence). The CDR3 runs 16 residues. CDR3 in amino acids: CASSPLGRSPMTEAFF. The DNA of the CDR3 is TGTGCCAGCAGCCCCCTCGGGAGGAGTCCTATGACTGAAGCTTTCTTT.

At least ten counts were recorded for this clonotype. This sequence joins TRBV7-2 and TRBJ1-5, with a weak D call TRBD1 (5 bases). The V gene's germline CDR1 is SGHTA and CDR2 FQGNSA. V dropped 4 bases and J dropped 4 bases, with 5 bases sitting between them. The CDR3 covers 12 residues. CDR3 sequence: CASSWGNQPQHF. The CDR3 bases are TGTGCCAGCAGCTGGGGGAATCAGCCCCAGCATTTT.

This clonotype occurred once. V usage is TRBV28 and J usage is TRBJ1-6, with a tentative D call TRBD1 (6 bases). Trimming pared 6 bases from V and 9 bases from J, leaving 21 bases between. From germline, CDR1 is MDHEN and CDR2 SYDVKM. This CDR3 has 16 amino acids. As DNA, the CDR3 is TGTGCCAGCAGGTTCCAGGGCCAGGGGTCTATTTCACCCCTCCACTTT. It codes for CASRFQGQGSISPLHF. The complete variable domain, with remaining parts taken from reference TRBV28 and TRBJ1-6, reads DVKVTQSSRYLVKRTGEKVFLECVQDMDHENMFWYRQDPGLGLRLIYFSYDVKMKEKGDIPEGYSVSREKKERFSLILESASTNQTSMYLCASRFQGQGSISPLHFGNGTRLTVT.

This clonotype was recorded at least ten times. The V gene is TRBV7-9, the J gene TRBJ1-1, with TRBD1 as a possible D gene (5 bases). The CDR3 is 11 amino acids. Germline V lookup: CDR1 SEHNR, CDR2 FQNEAQ (reference sequence). The V end lost 10 bases, the J end lost 5 bases, and 11 bases lay between the germline ends. The CDR3 loop reads CAIQRGTEAFF. DNA of the CDR3: TGTGCCATCCAGAGGGGAACTGAAGCTTTCTTT.